What follows are 12 T cell receptor beta chains derived from one specimen sequenced in a study of T cells in Graves' hyperthyroidism and ophthalmopathy. RNA transcripts served as the template for amplifying TCR beta CDR3 regions. During a first-round RT-PCR of the TCR CDR3, the HTBI primer set was used. TCRdb re-called the multiplex PCR reads with MiXCR, one entry per CDR3 protein. The table includes 410,000 or so distinct CDR3 sequences, roughly 14% detected once. Sequenced: blood. The source is a man younger than 30 with Graves' ophthalmopathy.

This clonotype was recorded a few times. Germline is not matched at one junction end, which may reflect a read error. The rearrangement uses TRBV13 and TRBJ2-1; the D is unclear. The CDR3 extends over 16 amino acids. Germline loops: CDR1 PRHDT, CDR2 FYEKMQ (reference sequence). This CDR3 is CVSSLELQPPYNEQFF. CDR3 bases: TGTGTCAGCAGCTTAGAGCTACAGCCCCCATACAATGAGCAGTTCTTC.

This clonotype appeared many times. J is TRBJ2-5 and V is TRBV7-9; D is unclear. Trimming shortened V by 5 bases and J by 1 base, and 11 bases separated the two germline ends. The CDR3 consists of 14 residues. CDR1 is SEHNR and CDR2 is FQNEAQ in the germline V gene (reference sequence). As DNA, the CDR3 is TGTGCCAGCAGCACCGTAGCAACCCAAGAGACCCAGTACTTC. This gives the protein CASSTVATQETQYF.

In its sample, this clonotype was seen many times. V is TRBV5-1 and J is TRBJ2-3; 7 bases map to TRBD2. V shed 4 bases and J 10 bases; nucleotides not matched to a gene: 12. Germline CDR1 is SGHRS and CDR2 is YFSETQ. The CDR3 consists of 14 residues. DNA for the CDR3: TGCGCCAGCAGCGGGGGGACTACCAGCGGTCCGCAGTATTTT. Residues: CASSGGTTSGPQYF.

In its sample, this clonotype was seen many times. The chain combines TRBV5-1 with TRBJ2-3; 9 positions match TRBD1. There are 14 residues in the CDR3. In germline, CDR1 is SGHRS, CDR2 YFSETQ. After removal of 5 bases from V and 5 bases from J, the junction contained 6 bases not matched to a gene. The CDR3 reads CASSSTGGIDTQYF. CDR3 nucleotide sequence: TGCGCCAGCAGTTCGACAGGGGGTATAGATACGCAGTATTTT.

This sequence joins TRBV4-2 and TRBJ1-3; 7 bases map to TRBD1. The CDR3 length is 18 residues. The germline gives CDR1 LGHNA, CDR2 YNFKEQ. The junction had 10 bases not matched to a gene; V was cut back by 2 bases and J by 0 bases. The CDR3 region is CASSQPIPGGFSGNTIYF. The CDR3 DNA reads as TGTGCCAGCAGCCAACCTATTCCAGGGGGATTCTCTGGAAACACCATATATTTT.

The J gene is TRBJ2-7, the V gene TRBV30; 9 bases line up with TRBD1. The trim removed 5 bases at V and 4 bases at J, leaving 6 bases unmatched. CDR1 GTSNPN and CDR2 SVGIG come from the germline V gene (reference sequence). The CDR3 has 13 residues. The DNA of the CDR3 is TGTGCCTGGCAGCGGGACAGGGTATACGAGCAGTACTTC. Translating it yields CAWQRDRVYEQYF.

The chain carries TRBV10-2 and TRBJ2-3; D might be TRBD1 (5 bases). V dropped 5 bases and J dropped 0 bases, with 9 bases sitting between them. The CDR3 contains 14 residues. Germline V gene sequence: CDR1 WSHSY, CDR2 SAAADI. The CDR3 DNA reads as TGCGCCAGCAGTACCGACAGAAGCACAGATACGCAGTATTTT. It translates to CASSTDRSTDTQYF.

This clonotype was detected a few times. The chain carries TRBV12-3 or TRBV12-4 and TRBJ2-2, with a possible D match to TRBD2 (5 bases). Trimming stripped 6 bases from V and 6 bases from J, with 17 bases between. The CDR3 is 15 amino acids. Here the CDR3 reads CASSLVPGSPGELFF. CDR3 bases: TGTGCCAGCAGCCTAGTCCCGGGGTCCCCCGGGGAGCTGTTTTTT.

This clonotype appeared many times. V is TRBV13 and J is TRBJ1-4; possible D gene TRBD1, 6 bases. The V end was cut by 0 bases, the J end by 4 bases, with 9 bases between. The CDR3 runs to 15 residues. Germline values: CDR1 PRHDT, CDR2 FYEKMQ (reference sequence). The CDR3 coding sequence is TGTGCCAGCAGCTTAGGACAGGGCAATAATGAAAAACTGTTTTTT. As protein: CASSLGQGNNEKLFF.

This clonotype was observed many times. The V gene is TRBV5-1, the J gene TRBJ2-3; D unresolved. In germline, CDR1 is SGHRS, CDR2 YFSETQ. Deletions cut 4 bases from V and 2 bases from J, with 11 bases between. CDR3 length: 14 residues. CDR3 in amino acids: CASSPMGNTDTQYF. CDR3 sequence (DNA): TGCGCCAGCAGCCCAATGGGTAACACAGATACGCAGTATTTT.

This clonotype was detected ten times or more. V usage is TRBV12-3 or TRBV12-4 and J usage is TRBJ2-1; TRBD1 matches at 7 bases. CDR3 length: 16 residues. The trim removed 6 bases at V and 0 bases at J, leaving 8 bases unmatched. Here the CDR3 DNA reads TGTGCCAGCAGGGAAGACAGGGTAGGCTCCTACAATGAGCAGTTCTTC. This codes for CASREDRVGSYNEQFF.

A few counts support this clonotype. CDR3 nucleotides: TGTGCCAGTAGTATTTCCTACGGGGATGAGCAGTTCTTC. Residues: CASSISYGDEQFF. V is TRBV19 and J is TRBJ2-1; D is perhaps TRBD2 (5 bases). This CDR3 is built from 13 residues. V was clipped by 3 bases and J by 8 bases, with 11 bases between them. The germline gives CDR1 LNHDA, CDR2 SQIVND (reference sequence).